The rows below give T cell receptor beta chains drawn from one sample of a study of blood T cell repertoires in COVID-19. The protocol was immunoSEQ multiplex PCR, while the TCRdb copy is restricted to in-frame clones and leaves out a portion. This sample yields 80,000 to 100,000 clones, of which 70% to 90% are seen a single time; 4.5% belongs to the top ten. The specimen sequenced was peripheral blood. These receptors were obtained from a man between 65 and 80 years old with acute or convalescent COVID-19. CDR3s leave out the opening cysteine and the closing phenylalanine or tryptophan. D genes are given only for firm matches. Some rows mark clone size as missing; the rest say once, few, many or name a class of expanded clone.

D,V,size,J,CDR3
TRBD1,TRBV19,.,TRBJ1-1,ASSAPNRGNTEAF
.,TRBV5-1,few,TRBJ1-4,ASSLVRGNNEKLF
.,TRBV5-4,.,TRBJ1-1,ASSLAVGEHAEAF
TRBD2,TRBV11-3,.,TRBJ2-5,ASSLGTSGRVYSETQY
TRBD1,TRBV5-1,.,TRBJ1-2,ASSLSQGGSYGYT
.,TRBV19,.,TRBJ1-1,ATRESNTEAF
.,TRBV19,.,TRBJ2-2,ASSGGLGRWDTGELF
.,TRBV15,.,TRBJ1-2,ATRSPAADGYT
.,TRBV7-8,.,TRBJ2-1,ASSLGSGFNEQF
TRBD1,TRBV6-5,.,TRBJ1-1,ASVTGHTEAF
.,TRBV20-1,once,TRBJ1-2,SAKSDYGYT
.,TRBV2,.,TRBJ1-1,ASRQGRDRNTEAF
.,TRBV6-5,.,TRBJ1-1,ASSSSVMNTEAF
TRBD1,TRBV4-1,.,TRBJ1-2,ASSQAGQGGGYT
.,TRBV28,.,TRBJ1-1,ATLHPSMNTEAF
TRBD2,TRBV6-5,.,TRBJ2-1,ASSGGYYNEQF
TRBD2,TRBV7-9,.,TRBJ2-5,ASSQGTSGGFQETQY
TRBD2,TRBV3-1/TRBV3-2,.,TRBJ2-7,ASSQRTSGIEQY
TRBD1,TRBV5-1,.,TRBJ2-3,ASRSTGGKTDTQY
TRBD2,TRBV3-1/TRBV3-2,.,TRBJ2-1,ASSNLAGGPHEQF
.,TRBV9,.,TRBJ1-2,ASSGSFYT
TRBD1,TRBV9,.,TRBJ2-3,ASSGGQGAPQY
.,TRBV28,.,TRBJ1-6,ASIDSNNSPLH
.,TRBV28,once,TRBJ1-4,ASSLAGQSEKLF
.,TRBV2,.,TRBJ2-3,ASTEGLGGTQY
.,TRBV15,.,TRBJ1-1,ATSRDGGYNTEAF
TRBD1,TRBV6-1,.,TRBJ2-7,ASSEAGGQGYEQY
.,TRBV28,.,TRBJ2-2,ASSRFRGTGELF
TRBD1,TRBV5-1,.,TRBJ1-4,ASAYRDREAEKLF
.,TRBV5-1,.,TRBJ2-5,ASSLQGGETQY
.,TRBV5-1,.,TRBJ2-2,ATRVSSTGELF
TRBD1,TRBV7-2,.,TRBJ1-2,ASSPSSRGSDYGYT
TRBD1,TRBV4-2,.,TRBJ1-4,ASSQDDRAFLPGEKLF
TRBD2,TRBV5-1,.,TRBJ2-2,ASSPTAGSNTGELF